This TCR beta chain was identified in a study of blood T cell repertoires in COVID-19. Study summary: The samples span acute and convalescent COVID-19 from the United States, Italy and Spain. The cDNA or gDNA used as material had been derived from T cells, B-cell-depleted T cells, or PBMCs.

Original data processing: Amplifying reference gene primers gave estimates of nucleated cell counts. The assay was immunoSEQ multiplex PCR, and TCRdb's table has in-frame clones only and misses some. V and J calls plus clone size are reproduced from that table; the DNA served to infer D and trimming. The profile shows 130,000 to 150,000 clones, about 92% of them singletons. There are 18 residues in the CDR3. The germline V gene encodes CDR1 ENHRY and CDR2 SYGVKD. The V end was cut by 2 bases, the J end by 3 bases, with 19 bases between. The sample was peripheral blood. This receptor was identified in a human donor in a cohort sampled during active COVID-19. This chain joins TRBV10-3 and TRBJ2-2; TRBD2 is a possible D gene (6 bases). CDR3: CAISELGDSDGYTGELFF. The CDR3 region has the DNA TGTGCCATCAGTGAGCTTGGGGACTCGGACGGATACACCGGGGAGCTGTTTTTT.